The 11 T cell receptor beta chains presented below share a single source sample, sequenced in a study of blood T cell repertoires in COVID-19. Measured with immunoSEQ multiplex PCR; TCRdb has only the in-frame clones, and not every one. The sample has 100,000 to 110,000 clones; around four fifths are singletons. The sequenced sample consisted of peripheral blood. The origin of the receptors is a man between 65 and 80 years old with active or convalescent COVID-19.

This sequence joins TRBV7-2 and TRBJ2-7, with 7 nucleotides matching TRBD1. Germline trimming cut 4 bases from V and 5 bases from J; bases unmatched to any gene: 8. Germline V gene sequence: CDR1 SGHTA, CDR2 FQGNSA. The CDR3 is made up of 14 amino acids. CDR3 protein: CASSSPTGFHEQYF. The CDR3 DNA sequence: TGTGCCAGCAGCTCCCCGACAGGGTTCCACGAGCAGTACTTC.

This clone has at least ten counts. The same CDR3 also results from other DNA sequences found in this sample. This chain joins TRBV20-1 and TRBJ2-5, with D maybe TRBD2 (5 bases). The length of the CDR3 is 11 residues. Germline CDR1 DFQATT, CDR2 SNEGSKA (reference sequence). V was shortened by 3 bases and J by 5 bases, with 7 bases between the two germline ends. The CDR3 DNA follows: TGCAGTGCTAGCGGGGAGGAGACCCAGTACTTC. As protein: CSASGEETQYF.

The chain has TRBV29-1 and TRBJ1-1; D not certain. V was shortened by 5 bases and J by 5 bases, with 12 bases between the two germline ends. Germline CDR1 reads SQVTM; CDR2 reads ANQGSEA. This CDR3 spans 12 amino acids. The CDR3 region is CSVQVRYTEAFF. The CDR3 DNA sequence: TGCAGCGTTCAAGTGAGGTATACTGAAGCTTTCTTT.

V gene TRBV14 combines with J gene TRBJ2-3, with D perhaps matching TRBD2 (6 bases). The CDR3 length is 17 residues. The germline V gene has CDR1 SGHDN and CDR2 FVKESK. V lost 2 bases, J lost 1 base, and 16 bases lay in between. The CDR3 DNA follows: TGTGCCAGCAGCCAAAGGAGCAGCGGGCTGGGCACAGATACGCAGTATTTT. Protein sequence: CASSQRSSGLGTDTQYF.

The V call is TRBV18, the J call TRBJ2-7; weak D call: TRBD2 (6 bases). Germline V CDR1 and CDR2: KGHSH, LQKENI. The CDR3 runs 14 residues. With 1 base removed from V and 3 bases from J, the gap between germline ends came to 10 bases. CDR3 nucleotide sequence: TGTGCCAGCTCACCACTTCGCGGGATCTACGAGCAGTACTTC. Amino acid sequence: CASSPLRGIYEQYF.

The chain links TRBV30 to TRBJ2-7, with 8 bases that match TRBD1. CDR1 and CDR2 (germline): GTSNPN, SVGIG (reference sequence). This CDR3 contains 13 residues. Germline trimming cut 1 base from V and 4 bases from J; bases unmatched to any gene: 3. CDR3 residues: CAWSGTGKYEQYF. DNA of the CDR3: TGTGCCTGGAGTGGGACAGGGAAATACGAGCAGTACTTC. Full variable domain (missing parts from reference TRBV30 and TRBJ2-7): SQTIHQWPATLVQPVGSPLSLECTVEGTSNPNLYWYRQAAGRGLQLLFYSVGIGQISSEVPQNLSASRPQDRQFILSSKKLLLSDSGFYLCAWSGTGKYEQYFGPGTRLTVT.

J is TRBJ1-6 and V is TRBV4-3; D is perhaps TRBD1 (5 bases). Germline assignment: CDR1 LGHNA and CDR2 YSLEER. Deletions cut 3 bases from V and 8 bases from J, with 14 bases between. This CDR3 region has 15 residues. DNA of the CDR3: TGCGCCAGCAGCCACCGGGCAGGGAGGGATTCACCCCTCCACTTT. This translates into CASSHRAGRDSPLHF.

This clone was found once. The rearrangement links TRBV4-1 to TRBJ1-6, with 8 positions matching TRBD1. CDR1 is MGHRA, CDR2 YSYEKL, per germline. This CDR3 region has 15 residues. Trimming removed 3 bases from V and 6 bases from J; junction bases left unmatched: 4. CDR3 in amino acids: CASSHGQGRNSPLHF. CDR3 nucleotides: TGCGCCAGCAGCCATGGACAGGGACGTAATTCACCCCTCCACTTT.

This clone has only a few counts. Other DNA sequences from this sample encode an identical CDR3 as well. This sequence joins TRBV28 and TRBJ1-5; D is ambiguous. This CDR3 is 13 amino acids long. V was clipped by 5 bases and J by 4 bases, with 9 bases between them. Germline V lookup: CDR1 MDHEN, CDR2 SYDVKM. The CDR3 nucleotides read TGTGCCAGCAGTCCGACCGGGAATCAGCCCCAGCATTTT. Amino acid sequence: CASSPTGNQPQHF.

CDR3 DNA: TGTGCCAGCATGGGCGAAAGGGGCCGATACTATGGCTACACCTTC. Translation gives CASMGERGRYYGYTF. The V call is TRBV6-5, the J call TRBJ1-2; a possible D gene is TRBD1 (5 bases). Germline V CDR1 and CDR2: MNHEY, SVGAGI. The CDR3 has 15 amino acids. Trimming took off 7 bases at V and 3 bases at J, with 18 bases between the two ends.

V and J are TRBV3-1 (or the pseudogene TRBV3-2) and TRBJ1-2; D possibly corresponds to TRBD1 (6 bases). The CDR3 runs 16 residues. The V gene lost 4 bases and the J gene lost 5 bases, with 20 bases spanning the gap. In germline, CDR1 is LGHDT, CDR2 YNNKEL (reference sequence). The DNA for the CDR3 is TGTGCCAGCAGCCCCGAAAGGGGTCAGGGGTTTTATGGCTACACCTTC. This gives the protein CASSPERGQGFYGYTF.